This TCR beta chain originates from a study of T-cell memory formation after mild COVID-19. Study-wide points: Clones which contracted sat mainly in CM and EM if CD4+, and in EMRA if CD8+.

The CDR3 consists of 15 residues. V dropped 6 bases and J dropped 7 bases, with 19 bases sitting between them. Constant-segment primers and 5'RACE yielded cDNA libraries for TCR alpha and TCR beta, each carrying sample barcodes and UMIs. TCRdb recomputed calls from the 5' RACE reads with MiXCR, one row per CDR3 protein. This table holds about 190,000 distinct CDR3 sequences, around 21% found once. With respect to this clonotype: Its target is not known.

The TCR was taken from an adult woman who had mild COVID-19 (a few samples of this study predate the infection). Cell type and time point are not known. The genes are TRBV12-3 or TRBV12-4 and TRBJ2-1, with D perhaps being TRBD1 or TRBD2 (7 bases each). Input material: PBMCs or a T cell subset sorted from them (not recorded which). The CDR3: CASSQTGTTGNEQFF. The CDR3 DNA is TGTGCCAGCAGCCAGACAGGGACTACGGGTAATGAGCAGTTCTTC.